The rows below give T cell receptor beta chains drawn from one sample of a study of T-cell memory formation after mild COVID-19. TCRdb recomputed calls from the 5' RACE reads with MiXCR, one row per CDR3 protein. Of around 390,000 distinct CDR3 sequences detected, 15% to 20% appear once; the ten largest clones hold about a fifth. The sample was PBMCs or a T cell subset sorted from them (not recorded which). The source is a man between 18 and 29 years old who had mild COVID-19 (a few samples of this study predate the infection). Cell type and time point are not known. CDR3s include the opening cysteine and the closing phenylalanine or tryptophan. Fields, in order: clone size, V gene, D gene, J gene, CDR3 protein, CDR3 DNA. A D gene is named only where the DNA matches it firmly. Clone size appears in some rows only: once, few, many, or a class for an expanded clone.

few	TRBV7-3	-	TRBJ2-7	CASSPDGFYEQYF	TGTGCCAGCAGCCCGGACGGATTCTACGAGCAGTACTTC
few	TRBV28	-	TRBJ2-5	CASSLGGRQQETQYF	TGTGCCAGCAGTTTAGGGGGGCGCCAGCAAGAGACCCAGTACTTC
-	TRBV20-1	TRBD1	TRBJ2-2	CSAGVTGGTGELFF	TGCAGTGCTGGAGTGACAGGGGGCACCGGGGAGCTGTTTTTT
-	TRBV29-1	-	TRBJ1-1	CSGAPSNTEAFF	TGCAGCGGTGCCCCGAGTAACACTGAAGCTTTCTTT
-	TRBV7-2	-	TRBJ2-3	CASSTPGPDAQYF	TGTGCCAGCAGCACTCCGGGGCCCGATGCGCAGTATTTT
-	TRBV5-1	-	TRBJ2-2	CASSLPTSGRGTGELFF	TGCGCCAGCAGCTTGCCGACCTCGGGCCGAGGCACCGGGGAGCTGTTTTTT
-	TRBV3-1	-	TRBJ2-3	CASSQDGAGRHPDTQYF	TGTGCCAGCAGCCAAGACGGGGCGGGGCGGCACCCAGATACGCAGTATTTT
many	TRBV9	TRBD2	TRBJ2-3	CASSVRSSGGALDTQYF	TGTGCCAGCAGCGTAAGGTCTAGCGGGGGGGCCCTCGATACGCAGTATTTT
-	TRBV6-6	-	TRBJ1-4	CASRVGVEELFF	TGTGCCAGCAGGGTGGGGGTAGAAGAACTGTTTTTT
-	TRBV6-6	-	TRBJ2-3	CASSSDGFSTDTQYF	TGTGCCAGCAGTTCAGATGGTTTTAGCACAGATACGCAGTATTTT
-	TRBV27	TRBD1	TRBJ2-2	CASTSGTENTGELFF	TGTGCCAGCACGTCCGGGACAGAAAACACCGGGGAGCTGTTTTTT
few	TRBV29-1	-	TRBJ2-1	CSVEDLNEQFF	TGCAGCGTTGAAGATCTGAATGAGCAGTTCTTC
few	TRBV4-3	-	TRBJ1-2	CASSQRPGGYTF	TGCGCCAGCAGCCAACGGCCCGGGGGCTACACCTTC
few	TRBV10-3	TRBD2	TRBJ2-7	CAISEPTSGYEQYF	TGTGCCATCAGTGAGCCGACTAGCGGGTACGAGCAGTACTTC
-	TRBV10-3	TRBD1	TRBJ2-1	CAISWGQADNEQFF	TGTGCCATCAGCTGGGGACAGGCTGACAATGAGCAGTTCTTC
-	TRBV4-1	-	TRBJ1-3	CASSQRARGNTIYF	TGCGCCAGCAGCCAGCGGGCGAGGGGAAACACCATATATTTT
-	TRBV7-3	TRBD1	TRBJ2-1	CASSLWRDRGLGSSYNEQFF	TGTGCCAGCAGCTTATGGCGGGACAGGGGACTAGGGAGCTCCTACAATGAGCAGTTCTTC
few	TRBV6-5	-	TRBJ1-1	CASRSIGGRVGTEAFF	TGTGCCAGCAGGAGTATAGGCGGGCGGGTGGGCACTGAAGCTTTCTTT
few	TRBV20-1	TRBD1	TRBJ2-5	CSAARQGLTETQYF	TGCAGTGCCGCCCGACAGGGGTTAACAGAGACCCAGTACTTC
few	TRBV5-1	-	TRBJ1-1	CASRGFRENTEAFF	TGCGCCAGCAGGGGATTCAGGGAGAACACTGAAGCTTTCTTT
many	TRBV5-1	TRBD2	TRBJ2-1	CASSLVAGSYNEQFF	TGTGCCAGCAGCTTAGTAGCGGGGAGCTACAATGAGCAGTTCTTC
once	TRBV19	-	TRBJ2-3	CASSQTGLGTDTQYF	TGTGCCAGTAGTCAGACAGGCCTCGGCACAGATACGCAGTATTTT
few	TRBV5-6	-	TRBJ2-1	CASSETGTGTYNEQFF	TGTGCCAGCAGCGAGACAGGGACTGGAACCTACAATGAGCAGTTCTTC
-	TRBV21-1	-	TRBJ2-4	CASSKEMDRRKENIQYF	TGTGCCAGCAGCAAAGAGATGGACAGGAGGAAAGAAAACATTCAGTACTTC
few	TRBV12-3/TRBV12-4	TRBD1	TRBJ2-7	CASADRGTLSYEQYF	TGTGCCAGCGCGGACAGGGGAACCCTCTCCTACGAGCAGTACTTC
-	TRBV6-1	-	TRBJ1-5	CASSVGVPRLNQPQHF	TGTGCCAGCAGTGTGGGGGTTCCCCGGCTAAATCAGCCCCAGCATTTT
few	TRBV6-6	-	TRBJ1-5	CASSYSRRGYQPQHF	TGTGCCAGCAGTTACTCGAGACGGGGCTATCAGCCCCAGCATTTT
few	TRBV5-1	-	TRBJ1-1	CASSTGGGGAFF	TGCGCCAGCAGCACCGGCGGGGGGGGAGCTTTCTTT
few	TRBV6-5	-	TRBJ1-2	CASRGTYGHHYGYTF	TGTGCCAGCCGGGGCACATACGGGCACCACTATGGCTACACCTTC
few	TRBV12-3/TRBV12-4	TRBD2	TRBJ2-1	CASKLSGGPHEQFF	TGTGCCAGCAAGCTGTCGGGGGGGCCTCATGAGCAGTTCTTC
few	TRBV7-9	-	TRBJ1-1	CASSLFPEAFF	TGTGCCAGCAGCTTATTCCCTGAAGCTTTCTTT
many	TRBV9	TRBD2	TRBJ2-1	CASTAGGTAEQFF	TGTGCCAGCACAGCGGGGGGGACCGCTGAGCAGTTCTTC
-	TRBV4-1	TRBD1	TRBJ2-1	CASAHGAGGGNEQFF	TGCGCCAGCGCCCACGGGGCAGGGGGCGGGAATGAGCAGTTCTTC
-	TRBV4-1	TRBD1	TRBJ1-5	CASSPGTGLDQPQHF	TGCGCCAGCAGTCCCGGGACAGGGCTTGATCAGCCCCAGCATTTT
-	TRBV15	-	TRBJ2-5	CATSRDVSETQYF	TGTGCCACCAGCAGAGATGTTAGCGAGACCCAGTACTTC
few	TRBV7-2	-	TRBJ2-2	CASSGTLGELFF	TGTGCCAGCAGCGGGACGTTGGGGGAGCTGTTTTTT
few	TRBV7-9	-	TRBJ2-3	CASSPGASRGDTQYF	TGTGCCAGCAGCCCAGGGGCTAGCCGGGGAGATACGCAGTATTTT
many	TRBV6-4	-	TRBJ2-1	CASSTNPYNEQFF	TGTGCCAGCTCGACTAACCCCTACAATGAGCAGTTCTTC
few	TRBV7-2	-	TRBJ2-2	CATRSGLGNTGELFF	TGTGCCACCCGGTCAGGTCTGGGTAACACCGGGGAGCTGTTTTTT
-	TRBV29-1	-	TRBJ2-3	CSVRSTDTQYF	TGCAGCGTTCGTAGCACAGATACGCAGTATTTT